This TCR beta chain appears in the sequencing data of a study of blood T cells in healthy people across ages. Whole-study results and caveats: Lack of knowledge of donor CMV status possibly confounded expanded clonotype changes.

The junction had 8 bases not matched to a gene; V was cut back by 4 bases and J by 7 bases. The CDR3 totals 15 residues. Germline-derived CDR1 and CDR2 are LGHDT and YNNKEL (reference sequence). The use of a sample-barcoded 5' primer and a J-beta primer mix characterized a second PCR of roughly 6 to 11 cycles. TCRdb reprocessed the 5' RACE reads via MiXCR and lists one record per CDR3 protein. The repertoire holds approximately 780,000 distinct CDR3 sequences, with 25% to 30% as singletons. This clonotype was counted a single time. Its antigen is as yet unknown. Another study also made use of these data, one on T cells of mothers and their children.

This chain links TRBV3-1 with TRBJ2-1; 9 bases are a match to TRBD1. This TCR derives from a boy aged 5-17 years in good health. Source material: blood. The CDR3 nucleotides are TGTGCCAGCAGCCGCCGGGACAGGGCTATTAATGAGCAGTTCTTC. This encodes CASSRRDRAINEQFF.